This T cell receptor (beta chain) was identified during a study of blood T cell repertoires in COVID-19. Study overall: From T cells, B-cell-depleted T cells, or PBMCs came the material, which was cDNA or gDNA.

Seattle enrolled patients during active infection and tracked them longitudinally. Original data processing: The assay estimated nucleated cells by amplifying reference gene primers. Clones were read by immunoSEQ multiplex PCR, and TCRdb kept only the in-frame ones, dropping some. The V and J calls and clone size are taken from that table; D and trimming were inferred from the DNA. The table lists 150,000 to 180,000 clones, over 75% of them singletons, with 0.63% in the top ten. Germline V gives CDR1 SGHNT, CDR2 YENEEA. V gave up 2 bases and J gave up 7 bases; unmatched junction bases: 13. The CDR3 consists of 17 residues.

Sequences were obtained from peripheral blood. This receptor was obtained from a man aged 55 to 70 with COVID-19, enrolled during active disease. V gene TRBV11-3 combines with J gene TRBJ2-3, with 9 bases that match TRBD2. The CDR3 here is CASSLLGGGADGNTQYF. Here the CDR3 DNA reads TGTGCCAGCAGCTTACTTGGCGGGGGGGCCGATGGAAATACGCAGTATTTT. The entire variable domain, with the rest obtained from reference TRBV11-3 and TRBJ2-3, is as follows: EAGVVQSPRYKIIEKKQPVAFWCNPISGHNTLYWYLQNLGQGPELLIRYENEEAVDDSQLPKDRFSAERLKGVDSTLKIQPAELGDSAVYLCASSLLGGGADGNTQYFGPGTRLTVL.